A single sample is the source of the 6 T cell receptor beta chains below, sequenced in a study of T cell repertoires in cytomegalovirus infection (dated by TCRdb to between 2017 and 2020). The sequencer was an Illumina HiSeq 1500. TCRdb trimmed the raw reads at Q25, called clones with MiXCR and kept productive beta chains. Duplicate CDR3 protein sequences are folded into a single record with the most common DNA and genes. The sample includes about 440,000 distinct CDR3 sequences, with around 32% observed a single time. Together, the top ten hold around 15% of the sample. Input material: PBMCs. These TCRs come from a human donor in good health (CMV status not recorded). Some clones in this sample may be carry-over from other donors' samples.

CDR3 bases: TGTGCCACCAGCACCGGGGTAAACTATGGCTACACCTTC. It is translated as CATSTGVNYGYTF. The chain links TRBV15 to TRBJ1-2; D gene uncertain. The germline CDR1 and CDR2 sequences are LNHNV and YYDKDF (reference sequence). V dropped 4 bases and J dropped 2 bases, with 8 bases sitting between them. The CDR3 has 13 amino acids.

This clonotype was recorded a few times. The V gene is TRBV11-2, the J gene TRBJ2-7; 13 nucleotides align to TRBD2. There are 14 residues in the CDR3. Germline CDR1 and CDR2: SGHAT and FQNNGV. V shed 5 bases, J shed 5 bases, and the junction held 3 bases outside the gene matches. CDR3 in amino acids: CASSGLAGVDEQYF. For the CDR3, the DNA is TGTGCCAGCAGCGGACTAGCGGGGGTAGACGAGCAGTACTTC.

Remarks on this clonotype: Possible read error: a much larger clone is one base away. The gene calls are TRBV6-1 and TRBJ2-5, with 8 nucleotides matching TRBD1. CDR1 is MNHNS and CDR2 is SASEGT in the germline V gene. The CDR3 has 14 residues. The trim removed 7 bases at V and 3 bases at J, leaving 7 bases unmatched. CDR3 amino acids: CASIYQTGEETQYF. CDR3 DNA: TGTGCCAGCATTTACCAGACAGGGGAAGAGACCCAGTACTTC.

V usage is TRBV5-1 and J usage is TRBJ1-5, with no clear D. V was shortened by 4 bases and J by 0 bases, with 11 bases between the two germline ends. The CDR3 is made up of 15 amino acids. Per the germline V gene, CDR1 is SGHRS and CDR2 is YFSETQ. CDR3 region: CASSPNGDSNQPQHF. As DNA, the CDR3 is TGCGCCAGCAGCCCGAACGGGGATAGCAATCAGCCCCAGCATTTT.

V usage is TRBV2 and J usage is TRBJ2-1; 7 nucleotides line up with TRBD1. The CDR3 has 15 amino acids. The V segment lost 6 bases and the J segment 3 bases; nucleotides outside the gene matches: 8. Germline loops: CDR1 SNHLY, CDR2 FYNNEI. CDR3 in DNA: TGTGCCAGCAGAACGACAGGGCCAGTCTACAATGAGCAGTTCTTC. Its protein is CASRTTGPVYNEQFF.

This clonotype occurred many times. The chain uses TRBV7-2 and TRBJ2-7, with D maybe TRBD1 (6 bases). Per the germline V gene, CDR1 is SGHTA and CDR2 is FQGNSA. This CDR3 is 13 amino acids long. V was shortened by 1 base and J by 6 bases, with 10 bases between the two germline ends. This chain's CDR3 is CASSLDRVSEQYF. CDR3 DNA sequence: TGTGCCAGCAGCTTAGACAGGGTGAGCGAGCAGTACTTC. Looking up the rest from reference TRBV7-2 and TRBJ2-7 gives the full variable domain: GAGVSQSPSNKVTEKGKDVELRCDPISGHTALYWYRQSLGQGLEFLIYFQGNSAPDKSGLPSDRFSAERTGGSVSTLTIQRTQQEDSAVYLCASSLDRVSEQYFGPGTRLTVT.